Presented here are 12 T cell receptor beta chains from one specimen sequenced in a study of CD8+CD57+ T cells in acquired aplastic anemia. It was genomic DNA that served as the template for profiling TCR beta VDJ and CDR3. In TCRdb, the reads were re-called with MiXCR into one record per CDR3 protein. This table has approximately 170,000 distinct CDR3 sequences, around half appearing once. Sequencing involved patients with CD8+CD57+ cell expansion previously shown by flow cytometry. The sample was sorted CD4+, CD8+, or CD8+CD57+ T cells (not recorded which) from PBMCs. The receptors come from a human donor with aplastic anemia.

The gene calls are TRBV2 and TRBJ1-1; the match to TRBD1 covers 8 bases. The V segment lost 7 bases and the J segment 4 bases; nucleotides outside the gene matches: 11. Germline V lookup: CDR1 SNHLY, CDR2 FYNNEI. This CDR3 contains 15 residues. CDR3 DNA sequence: TGTGCCAGCAACGAGGACCAGGGGGCGAGCACTGAAGCTTTCTTT. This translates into CASNEDQGASTEAFF.

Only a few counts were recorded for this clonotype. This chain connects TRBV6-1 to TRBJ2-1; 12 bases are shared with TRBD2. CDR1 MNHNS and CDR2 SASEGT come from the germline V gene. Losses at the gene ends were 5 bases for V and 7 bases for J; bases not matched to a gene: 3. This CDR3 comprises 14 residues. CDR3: CASSLAGGPNEQFF. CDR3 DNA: TGTGCCAGCAGTCTAGCGGGAGGGCCTAATGAGCAGTTCTTC.

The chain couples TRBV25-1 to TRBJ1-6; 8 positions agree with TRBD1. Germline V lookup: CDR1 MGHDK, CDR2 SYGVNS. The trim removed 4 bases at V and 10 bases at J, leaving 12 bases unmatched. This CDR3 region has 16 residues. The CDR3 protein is CASSGRAGGAGSPLHF. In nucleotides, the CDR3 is TGTGCCAGCAGTGGTCGGGCAGGGGGCGCCGGGTCACCCCTCCACTTT.

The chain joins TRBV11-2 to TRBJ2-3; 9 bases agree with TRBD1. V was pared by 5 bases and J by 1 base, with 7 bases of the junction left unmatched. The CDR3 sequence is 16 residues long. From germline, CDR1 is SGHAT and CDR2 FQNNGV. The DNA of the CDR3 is TGTGCCAGCAGCCTGCACAGGGGGCAGGGCACAGATACGCAGTATTTT. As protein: CASSLHRGQGTDTQYF.

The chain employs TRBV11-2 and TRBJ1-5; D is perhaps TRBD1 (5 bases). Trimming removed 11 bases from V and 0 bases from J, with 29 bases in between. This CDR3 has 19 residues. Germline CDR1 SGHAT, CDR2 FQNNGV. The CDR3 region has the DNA TGTGCCTTGTCCAAAGAAAGCTTCAGTGTTCAGGGTAGCAATCAGCCCCAGCATTTT. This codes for CALSKESFSVQGSNQPQHF.

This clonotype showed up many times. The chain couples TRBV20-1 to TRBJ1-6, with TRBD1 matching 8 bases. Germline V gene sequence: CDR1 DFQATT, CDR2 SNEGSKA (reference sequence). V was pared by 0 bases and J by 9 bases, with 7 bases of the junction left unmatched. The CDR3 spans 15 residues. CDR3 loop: CSARDTRTGPSPLHF. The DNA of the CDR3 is TGCAGTGCTAGAGACACCCGGACAGGGCCTTCACCCCTCCACTTT.

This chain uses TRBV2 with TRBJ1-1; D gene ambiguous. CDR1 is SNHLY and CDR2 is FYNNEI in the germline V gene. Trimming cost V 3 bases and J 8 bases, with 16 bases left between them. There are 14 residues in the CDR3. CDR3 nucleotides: TGTGCCAGCAGTGATATCGACGATCGGAGCGAAGCTTTCTTT. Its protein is CASSDIDDRSEAFF.

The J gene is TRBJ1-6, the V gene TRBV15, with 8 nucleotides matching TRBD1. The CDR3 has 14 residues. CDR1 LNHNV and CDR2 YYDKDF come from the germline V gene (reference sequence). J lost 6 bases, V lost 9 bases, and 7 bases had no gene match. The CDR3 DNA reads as TGTGCCACTAAATTGACAGGGGCTAATTCACCCCTCCACTTT. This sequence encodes CATKLTGANSPLHF. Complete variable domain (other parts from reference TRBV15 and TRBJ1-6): DAMVIQNPRYQVTQFGKPVTLSCSQTLNHNVMYWYQQKSSQAPKLLFHYYDKDFNNEADTPDNFQSRRPNTSFCFLDIRSPGLGDTAMYLCATKLTGANSPLHFGNGTRLTVT.

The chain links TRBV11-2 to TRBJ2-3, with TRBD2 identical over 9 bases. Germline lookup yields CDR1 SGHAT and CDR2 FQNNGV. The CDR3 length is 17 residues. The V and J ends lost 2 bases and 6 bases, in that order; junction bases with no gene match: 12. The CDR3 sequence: CASSLRGGAGVPDTQYF. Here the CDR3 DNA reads TGTGCCAGCAGCTTACGCGGGGGGGCTGGGGTCCCCGATACGCAGTATTTT.

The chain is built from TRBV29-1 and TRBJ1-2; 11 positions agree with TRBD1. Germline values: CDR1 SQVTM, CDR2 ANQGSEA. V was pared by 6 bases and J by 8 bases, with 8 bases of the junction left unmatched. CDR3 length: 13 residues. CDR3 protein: CSVSDRGPGGYTF. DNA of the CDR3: TGCAGCGTGTCGGACAGGGGGCCAGGAGGCTACACCTTC.

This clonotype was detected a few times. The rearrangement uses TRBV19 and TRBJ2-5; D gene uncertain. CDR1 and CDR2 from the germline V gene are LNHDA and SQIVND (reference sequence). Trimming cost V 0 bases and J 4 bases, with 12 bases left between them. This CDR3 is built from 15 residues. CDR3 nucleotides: TGTGCCAGTAGTATAGATCAAGGTGTGGGAGAGACCCAGTACTTC. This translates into CASSIDQGVGETQYF.

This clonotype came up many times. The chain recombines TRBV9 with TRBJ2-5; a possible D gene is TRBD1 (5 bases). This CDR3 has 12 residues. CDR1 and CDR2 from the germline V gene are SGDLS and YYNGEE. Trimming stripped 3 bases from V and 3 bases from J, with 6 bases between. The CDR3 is CASSAGKETQYF. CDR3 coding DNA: TGTGCCAGCAGCGCAGGGAAAGAGACCCAGTACTTC.